This record covers a single T cell receptor beta chain. The antigen is unknown. This specimen belongs to a study of cytomegalovirus exposure and HLA in healthy donors. Study background: Within the Caucasian-associated ancestry cluster were roughly 79% of the approximately 400 genotyped donors.

V shed 8 bases and J 8 bases; nucleotides not matched to a gene: 14. Germline V gives CDR1 SGHVS, CDR2 FQNEAQ. The CDR3 is 15 residues long. The PCR used 60 Vbeta and 13 Jbeta primers. The data were produced by immunoSEQ multiplex PCR, yet TCRdb's version contains in-frame clones alone and is incomplete. The sample carries about 160,000 clones, roughly 78% recorded once. Findings and limits, study-wide: The study labeled around 160 TCR beta chains cytomegalovirus-associated. In a later analysis, DRB1 alleles had the most associated TCRs; HLA-C alleles the fewest. Previous analysis showed most TCR beta V segments were productive about 87% or about 30% of the time.

The chain combines TRBV7-8 with TRBJ1-2; 10 bases fit TRBD1. The TCR originated in a man between 35 and 55 years old in good health and CMV-seropositive. Specimen: PBMCs. The CDR3 bases are TGTGCCAGCCTTAGGGGGACAGGGGCGGGACGGGGCTACACCTTC. Its protein product is CASLRGTGAGRGYTF.